The 5 T cell receptor beta chains below were found in one sample sequenced in a study of shared T cell receptors in the human thymus. Method: immunoSEQ multiplex PCR; TCRdb's copy keeps in-frame clones and lacks some. There are 550,000 to 800,000 clones in the sample; 70% to 90% occur only once, and approximately 0.01% lies in the top ten. These data also featured in a second study, about human thymus T cells.

The sequenced sample consisted of thymocytes. The receptors originated from a girl under three years old with a congenital heart defect.

J is TRBJ1-2 and V is TRBV5-1; 7 bases match TRBD1. There are 14 residues in the CDR3. Unmatched junction bases numbered 10, after V lost 5 bases and J lost 6 bases. The germline V gene encodes CDR1 SGHRS and CDR2 YFSETQ. The chain's CDR3 is CASRIEGARDGYTF. Here the CDR3 DNA reads TGCGCCAGCAGGATCGAGGGGGCGCGGGATGGCTACACCTTC.

The chain is built from TRBV28 and TRBJ2-7, with TRBD1 matching over 7 bases. The CDR3 extends over 15 amino acids. The V segment lost 5 bases and the J segment 6 bases; nucleotides outside the gene matches: 13. Germline V gene data show CDR1 as MDHEN and CDR2 as SYDVKM. CDR3 protein: CASSLGTEPASEQYF. Written as DNA, the CDR3 is TGTGCCAGCAGTCTAGGGACAGAACCCGCCTCCGAGCAGTACTTC.

This sequence joins TRBV5-6 and TRBJ1-5; TRBD1 aligns across 8 bases. CDR3 length: 14 residues. The V gene's germline CDR1 is SGHDT and CDR2 YYEEEE. The ends lost 1 base at V and 4 bases at J; junction bases unmatched: 1. CDR3 amino acids: CASSLQGANQPQHF. The CDR3 DNA reads as TGTGCCAGCAGCTTGCAGGGGGCGAATCAGCCCCAGCATTTT.

The CDR3 reads CATQTGDNYGYTF. In nucleotides, the CDR3 is TGTGCCACCCAGACAGGGGATAACTATGGCTACACCTTC. The chain is built from TRBV7-9 and TRBJ1-2; 8 bases map to TRBD1. The ends lost 10 bases at V and 1 base at J; junction bases unmatched: 5. The length of the CDR3 is 13 residues. Germline V gene sequence: CDR1 SEHNR, CDR2 FQNEAQ (reference sequence).

V gene TRBV2 combines with J gene TRBJ1-1; 7 bases are shared with TRBD1. CDR1 is SNHLY, CDR2 FYNNEI, per germline. The CDR3 has 15 amino acids. V was clipped by 4 bases and J by 4 bases; unmatched bases: 9. For the CDR3, the DNA is TGTGCCAGCAGTGGGCATGGGACAGCGGGCACTGAAGCTTTCTTT. Residues: CASSGHGTAGTEAFF.